This TCR beta chain was retrieved from a study of radiotherapy plus CTLA-4 blockade in lung cancer. A remark on this clone: Its target is unknown.

Only in-frame clones appear in the TCRdb table, and some are missing; sequencing was by immunoSEQ multiplex PCR. The sample has about 39,000 clones, just under 80% seen once. Study-level findings and limits: Radiotherapy was combined with ipilimumab, and tumor-derived TCR clones then expanded in blood.

The V gene end was trimmed by 6 bases and the J gene end by 6 bases; junction bases not matched to a gene: 13. The CDR3 runs to 16 residues. Germline-derived CDR1 and CDR2 are SGHTA and FQGTGA. The sample was peripheral blood, taken from a patient treated with radiotherapy plus ipilimumab. This chain uses TRBV7-3 with TRBJ2-1, with TRBD2 identical over 8 bases. This receptor was identified in a human donor with non-small cell lung cancer that progressed on radiotherapy plus ipilimumab. As DNA, the CDR3 is TGTGCCAGCAGTCTCTCGGGGGGGGCCGTGCCCAATGAGCAGTTCTTC. It codes for CASSLSGGAVPNEQFF.